The clone carrying this TCR beta chain was detected a few times. These data originate in a study of blood T cells in healthy people across ages. Combining a sample-barcoded 5' primer with a J-beta primer mix, a second PCR ran for roughly 6 to 11 cycles. TCRdb independently ran MiXCR on the 5' RACE reads; one entry per CDR3 protein. Here the sample spans roughly 1,700,000 distinct CDR3 sequences, about 30% being singletons. V shed 3 bases, J shed 1 base, and the junction held 14 bases outside the gene matches. Germline CDR1 SNHLY, CDR2 FYNNEI. There are 20 residues in the CDR3. This sequence was found in a woman in her 30s in good health. The material sequenced was blood. The J gene is TRBJ2-1, the V gene TRBV2; 11 nucleotides line up with TRBD2. The DNA for the CDR3 is TGTGCCAGCAGTGACCGTTCCGGGACTAGCGGACAACCGTCCTACAATGAGCAGTTCTTC. Translation gives CASSDRSGTSGQPSYNEQFF. Filled out from reference TRBV2 and TRBJ2-1, the complete variable domain reads EPEVTQTPSHQVTQMGQEVILRCVPISNHLYFYWYRQILGQKVEFLVSFYNNEISEKSEIFDDQFSVERPDGSNFTLKIRSTKLEDSAMYFCASSDRSGTSGQPSYNEQFFGPGTRLTVL.